This T cell receptor beta chain was found in a study of human T cells and chemical hapten exposure. Via MiXCR, TCRdb re-called the RACE reads, giving one row per CDR3 protein. The table has a few hundred thousand distinct CDR3 sequences, about 4.4% seen once. This clonotype was seen only a few times. Time point here: patch test 1, 2 weeks after DPC sensitization. The treatment here: therapeutic diphenylcyclopropenone sensitization with weekly scalp DPC. This specimen consisted of whole blood, obtained in connection with sensitization to the hapten diphenylcyclopropenone (DPC). The source is a woman in her forties or fifties with alopecia areata. Some clones in this sample may be carry-over from other donors' samples.

The CDR3 bases are TGTGCCAGCAGCCAAGACCGGGACACCATTTACAATGAGCAGTTCTTC. It yields the protein CASSQDRDTIYNEQFF. The V call is TRBV14, the J call TRBJ2-1, with D perhaps TRBD1 (6 bases). Trimming left V 0 bases short and J 4 bases short, with 13 bases between. This CDR3 is built from 16 residues. Germline lookup yields CDR1 SGHDN and CDR2 FVKESK.